This is a list of T cell receptor beta chains from one sample in a study of shared clonotypes between healthy human individuals. Method: immunoSEQ multiplex PCR; TCRdb's copy keeps in-frame clones and lacks some. The table has about 2.4 million clones, 80% to 95% seen once. Sequenced input: naive CD4+ T cells from PBMCs. Receptor source: a young man in good health. Some clones in this sample may be carry-over from other donors' samples. Both conserved end residues are part of each CDR3. D genes are given only for firm matches. Size is stated for part of the rows, as once, few or many counts, or as a class when the clone is expanded.

cdr3_nt | cdr3_aa | d_call | clone_size | j_call | cdr3_length | v_call
TGTGCCAGCAGGACGGGACAGGCTTCCTACGAGCAGTACTTC | CASRTGQASYEQYF | TRBD1 | - | TRBJ2-7 | 14 | TRBV6-6
TGTGCCAGTAGTCCTCACCCGGGGGGGGCACTGAGCTCCTACAATGAGCAGTTCTTC | CASSPHPGGALSSYNEQFF | TRBD2 | - | TRBJ2-1 | 19 | TRBV19
TGTGCCAGCAACGGGGGGCAGGGCGGGGAGCTGTTTTTT | CASNGGQGGELFF | - | - | TRBJ2-2 | 13 | TRBV6-5
TGTGCCATCAGTGAGTCGAGGGATACGCAGTATTTT | CAISESRDTQYF | - | - | TRBJ2-3 | 12 | TRBV10-3
TGCGCCAGCAGCTTGGGTTTAGATCAGCCCCAGCATTTT | CASSLGLDQPQHF | - | - | TRBJ1-5 | 13 | TRBV5-1
TGTGCCAGCAGCAACACCCCACTAGCGGCGCTCTCCTACAATGAGCAGTTCTTC | CASSNTPLAALSYNEQFF | TRBD2 | - | TRBJ2-1 | 18 | TRBV11-2
TGTGCCAGCAGCCAACACTCTGGGGCCAACGTCCTGACTTTC | CASSQHSGANVLTF | - | - | TRBJ2-6 | 14 | TRBV7-2
TGTGCCAGCAGTTTGCGGAGGGATGGAACTGAAGCTTTCTTT | CASSLRRDGTEAFF | - | once | TRBJ1-1 | 14 | TRBV28
TGTGCCAGCAGAAGACAGGGGGCGAATGAGCAGTACTTC | CASRRQGANEQYF | TRBD1 | - | TRBJ2-7 | 13 | TRBV28
TGCAGCGTGGGGGGACTAGCGAACTACGAGCAGTACTTC | CSVGGLANYEQYF | TRBD2 | - | TRBJ2-7 | 13 | TRBV29-1
TGTGCCAGCTCACCACTAAGCGGGAGGGCCTACGAGCAGTACTTC | CASSPLSGRAYEQYF | TRBD2 | - | TRBJ2-7 | 15 | TRBV18
TGTGCCAGCAGCCCTAGCCTGGGTCTGAACACTGAAGCTTTCTTT | CASSPSLGLNTEAFF | - | few | TRBJ1-1 | 15 | TRBV16
TGTGCCTGGAGTGACAGGGGAGCTTTCTTT | CAWSDRGAFF | TRBD1 | - | TRBJ1-1 | 10 | TRBV30
TGTGCCACCAGCAGACAGGGTGGGGGAGAGACCCAGTACTTC | CATSRQGGGETQYF | - | - | TRBJ2-5 | 14 | TRBV15
TGTGCCAGCTCACCGGGACTGCTTAATGAAAAACTGTTTTTT | CASSPGLLNEKLFF | - | - | TRBJ1-4 | 14 | TRBV18
TGTGCCAGCAGTAGGGAATCCTACAATGAGCAGTTCTTC | CASSRESYNEQFF | - | - | TRBJ2-1 | 13 | TRBV7-3
TGTGCCAGCAGCCCCCAGGAGGGTATCACCTACGAGCAGTACTTC | CASSPQEGITYEQYF | - | once | TRBJ2-7 | 15 | TRBV28
TGTGCCAGCAGTTCACTCCTCGGGGGCTACACCTTC | CASSSLLGGYTF | - | - | TRBJ1-2 | 12 | TRBV28
TGCGCCAGCAGCCAAGATGGGTACGGGGTTAGGAACACTGAAGCTTTCTTT | CASSQDGYGVRNTEAFF | - | once | TRBJ1-1 | 17 | TRBV4-1
TGTGCCAGCAGTTCTGGGACTTTCGGCTACACCTTC | CASSSGTFGYTF | - | - | TRBJ1-2 | 12 | TRBV28
TGCGCCAGCAGGCTTGGGCAGATCGAGACCCAGTACTTC | CASRLGQIETQYF | - | - | TRBJ2-5 | 13 | TRBV5-1
TGTGCCAGCAGTCTAAGCGGGAATTTTTACAATGAGCAGTTCTTC | CASSLSGNFYNEQFF | TRBD2 | once | TRBJ2-1 | 15 | TRBV7-3
TGCAGCGTTGAAGGCCTACTAGCGCGGCCTTTGGTCTTC | CSVEGLLARPLVF | TRBD2 | once | TRBJ2-1 | 13 | TRBV29-1
TGTGCCAGAAGCTTGGGACAGCTCTCTGGAAACACCATATATTTT | CARSLGQLSGNTIYF | - | - | TRBJ1-3 | 15 | TRBV5-3
TGTGCCAGCAGCTTAGTCGGGGGGCAGGGGTACGAGCAGTACTTC | CASSLVGGQGYEQYF | - | - | TRBJ2-7 | 15 | TRBV11-2
TGTGCCAGCAGCCCACACGACACTGAAGCTTTCTTT | CASSPHDTEAFF | - | - | TRBJ1-1 | 12 | TRBV7-3
TGTGCCAGCAGCTTAACTCTAGCGGCCTACGAGCAGTACTTC | CASSLTLAAYEQYF | TRBD2 | - | TRBJ2-7 | 14 | TRBV11-2
TGTGCCAGCAGCGTAGGTGGGGACCCCACCTACGAGCAGTACTTC | CASSVGGDPTYEQYF | - | - | TRBJ2-7 | 15 | TRBV9
TGCGCCAGCAGTCCCCGGGGACTACCTTGGGAGCAGTACTTC | CASSPRGLPWEQYF | TRBD2 | - | TRBJ2-7 | 14 | TRBV5-1
TGTGCCAGTAGTATAGTGGCACCGGGACTAGCGGGAGGGGCTAGCACAGATACGCAGTATTTT | CASSIVAPGLAGGASTDTQYF | TRBD2 | - | TRBJ2-3 | 21 | TRBV19
TGTGCCTGGAACGGAGATCTTTATGGCTACACCTTC | CAWNGDLYGYTF | - | - | TRBJ1-2 | 12 | TRBV30
TGTGCCTGGAGCGAGGGGCCTGAAGCTTTCTTT | CAWSEGPEAFF | - | - | TRBJ1-1 | 11 | TRBV30
TGCGCCAGCACTCTCACGGGGGAGAGGGGGGCGGAGCAGTTCTTC | CASTLTGERGAEQFF | - | - | TRBJ2-1 | 15 | TRBV5-1
TGTGCCAGCTTTTCCCCCATTGGGGCCGGGGAGCTGTTTTTT | CASFSPIGAGELFF | - | - | TRBJ2-2 | 14 | TRBV6-1
TGTGCCAGCAGCTTACGTCCCGACACTGAAGCTTTCTTT | CASSLRPDTEAFF | - | - | TRBJ1-1 | 13 | TRBV7-9
TGTGCCAGCAGTACTTCCGGAGGCATTCAGTACTTC | CASSTSGGIQYF | - | - | TRBJ2-4 | 12 | TRBV2
TGTGCCAGTACCTGGGGGCAGCAGAACACTGAAGCTTTCTTT | CASTWGQQNTEAFF | - | - | TRBJ1-1 | 14 | TRBV19
TGTGCCATCAGTGAGAAGGTCCAGGGAGATAGCGAGCAGTACTTC | CAISEKVQGDSEQYF | - | - | TRBJ2-7 | 15 | TRBV10-3
TGCAGCGTCGAGGGACAGAACTATGGCTACACCTTC | CSVEGQNYGYTF | TRBD1 | - | TRBJ1-2 | 12 | TRBV29-1
TGTGCCAGCAGTGCGACAGGGCAAGAGACCCAGTACTTC | CASSATGQETQYF | TRBD1 | - | TRBJ2-5 | 13 | TRBV2
TGTGCCAGCAGTGATTTTGGTATTCTAAACAGGGGCTACACCTTC | CASSDFGILNRGYTF | - | - | TRBJ1-2 | 15 | TRBV6-1
TGTGCCAGCAGCTTTTCAGAGGGAAACACCATATATTTT | CASSFSEGNTIYF | - | - | TRBJ1-3 | 13 | TRBV7-2
TGCGCCAGCAGGGAGGGGACATACAATGAGCAGTTCTTC | CASREGTYNEQFF | - | - | TRBJ2-1 | 13 | TRBV5-1